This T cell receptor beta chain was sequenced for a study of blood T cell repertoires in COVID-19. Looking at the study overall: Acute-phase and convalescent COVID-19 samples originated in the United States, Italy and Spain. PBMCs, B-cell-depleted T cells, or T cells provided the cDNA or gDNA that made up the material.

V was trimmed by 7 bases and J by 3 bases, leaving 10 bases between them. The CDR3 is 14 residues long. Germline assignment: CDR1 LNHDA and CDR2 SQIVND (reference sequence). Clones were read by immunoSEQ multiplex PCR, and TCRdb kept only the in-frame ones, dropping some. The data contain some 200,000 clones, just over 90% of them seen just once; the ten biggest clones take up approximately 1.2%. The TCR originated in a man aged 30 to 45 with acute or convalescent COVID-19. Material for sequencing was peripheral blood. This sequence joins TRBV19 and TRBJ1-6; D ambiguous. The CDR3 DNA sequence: TGTGCCAGTACTTGGTCCAGCTATAATTCACCCCTCCACTTT. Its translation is CASTWSSYNSPLHF.